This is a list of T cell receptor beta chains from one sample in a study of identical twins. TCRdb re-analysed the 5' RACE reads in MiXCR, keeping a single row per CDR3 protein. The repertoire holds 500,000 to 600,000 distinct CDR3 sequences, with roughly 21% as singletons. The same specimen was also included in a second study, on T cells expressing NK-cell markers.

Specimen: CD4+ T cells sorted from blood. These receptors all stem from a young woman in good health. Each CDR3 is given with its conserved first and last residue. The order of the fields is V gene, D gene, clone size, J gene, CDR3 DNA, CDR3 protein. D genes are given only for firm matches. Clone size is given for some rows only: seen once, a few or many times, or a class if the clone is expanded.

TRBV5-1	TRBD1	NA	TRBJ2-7	TGCGCCAGCAGCCTGGACAGGGTCTCCCCGTCCGAGCAGTACTTC	CASSLDRVSPSEQYF
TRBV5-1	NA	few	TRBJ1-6	TGCGCCAGCAGCTTGGGGAGATCACCCCTCCACTTT	CASSLGRSPLHF
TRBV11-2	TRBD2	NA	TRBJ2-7	TGTGCCAGCAGTACCGGGACTAGCGTCTACGAGCAGTACTTC	CASSTGTSVYEQYF
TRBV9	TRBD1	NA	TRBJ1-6	TGTGCCAGCAGCGTAGGAACAGGGGGCGGTTCACCCCTCCACTTT	CASSVGTGGGSPLHF
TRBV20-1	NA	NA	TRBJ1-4	TGCAGTGCGACAGGCGCAACTAATGAAAAACTGTTTTTT	CSATGATNEKLFF
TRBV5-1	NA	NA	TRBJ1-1	TGCGCCAGCGGATGGGGGAGCACTGAAGCTTTCTTT	CASGWGSTEAFF
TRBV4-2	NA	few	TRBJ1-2	TGTGCCAGCAGCCAAGAAGTATTAGGGTCCTATGGCTACACCTTC	CASSQEVLGSYGYTF
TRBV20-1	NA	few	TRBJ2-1	TGCAGTGCCAACATCGAGAGACAATACAATGAGCAGTTCTTC	CSANIERQYNEQFF
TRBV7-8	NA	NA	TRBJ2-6	TGTGCCAGTAGCAAAGGGGTACCCGGGGCCAACGTCCTGACTTTC	CASSKGVPGANVLTF
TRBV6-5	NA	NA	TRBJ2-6	TGTGCCAGCAGTTCGACAGGCCTCAACGTCCTGACTTTC	CASSSTGLNVLTF
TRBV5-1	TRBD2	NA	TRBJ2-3	TGCGCCAGCAGCTTGGAGGTTAGCGGGGGGGCCAGAGATACGCAGTATTTT	CASSLEVSGGARDTQYF
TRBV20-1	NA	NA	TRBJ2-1	TGCAGTGCTAGTGGTGGGAGAGACCAATACAATGAGCAGTTCTTC	CSASGGRDQYNEQFF
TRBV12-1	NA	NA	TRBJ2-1	TGTGCCATCAGCTTTGGGACAGGGGGTCCGGGTGAGCAGTTCTTC	CAISFGTGGPGEQFF
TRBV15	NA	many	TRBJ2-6	TGTGCCACCAGCAGAGAAGGGGTGATTGGGGCCAACGTCCTGACTTTC	CATSREGVIGANVLTF
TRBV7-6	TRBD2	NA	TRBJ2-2	TGTGCCAGCAGCTTAGCCCCACTAGCGGGGGGGACCTACACCGGGGAGCTGTTTTTT	CASSLAPLAGGTYTGELFF
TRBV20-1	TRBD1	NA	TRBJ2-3	TGCAGTGCTAGAGATAGTAGGGCAGGGGGAATGGATACGCAGTATTTT	CSARDSRAGGMDTQYF
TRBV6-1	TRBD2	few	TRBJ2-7	TGTGCCAGCAGTCCTCATAGCGGGGACTACGAGCAGTACTTC	CASSPHSGDYEQYF
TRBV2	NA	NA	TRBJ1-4	TGTGCCAGCAGTGAGGATGAAAAACTGTTTTTT	CASSEDEKLFF
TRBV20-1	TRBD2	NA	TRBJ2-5	TGCAGTGCCACGGGCGGGAGTGGAGAGACCCAGTACTTC	CSATGGSGETQYF
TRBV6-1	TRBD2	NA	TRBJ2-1	TGTGCCAGCAAGGATACGGCTAGCGGGAGATCGAATGAGCAGTTCTTC	CASKDTASGRSNEQFF
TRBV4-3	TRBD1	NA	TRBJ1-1	TGCGCCAGCAGCCAAGTAGAGGACAGGGCGAACACTGAAGCTTTCTTT	CASSQVEDRANTEAFF
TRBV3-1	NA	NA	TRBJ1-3	TGTGCCAGCAGCCAGGATACCCTCTCCGGAAACACCATATATTTT	CASSQDTLSGNTIYF
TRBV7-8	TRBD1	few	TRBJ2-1	TGTGCCAGCAGCTTAGAGCGGACAGGGGGGAGGAATGAGCAGTTCTTC	CASSLERTGGRNEQFF
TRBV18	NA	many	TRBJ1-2	TGTGCCAGCTCACTTCAGGGGATAGATGGCTACACCTTC	CASSLQGIDGYTF
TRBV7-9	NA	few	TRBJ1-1	TGTGCCAGCAGCTTATTACAGATCATGAACACTGAAGCTTTCTTT	CASSLLQIMNTEAFF
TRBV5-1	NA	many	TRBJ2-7	TGCGCCAGCAGCTTGGGGGCAGGGAAGGTGGAGAAGCAGTACTTC	CASSLGAGKVEKQYF
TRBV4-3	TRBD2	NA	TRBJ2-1	TGCGCCAGCAGCCCCCGGGAGACTAGCGGGAGAGCCGAGCAGTTCTTC	CASSPRETSGRAEQFF
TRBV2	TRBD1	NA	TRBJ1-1	TGTGCCAGCAGTGAAATGGAGGGGAGCAGGGGGAGAAATACTGAAGCTTTCTTT	CASSEMEGSRGRNTEAFF
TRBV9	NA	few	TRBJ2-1	TGTGCCAGCAGCGTAGGTATCCGAAGAGAGCAGTTCTTC	CASSVGIRREQFF